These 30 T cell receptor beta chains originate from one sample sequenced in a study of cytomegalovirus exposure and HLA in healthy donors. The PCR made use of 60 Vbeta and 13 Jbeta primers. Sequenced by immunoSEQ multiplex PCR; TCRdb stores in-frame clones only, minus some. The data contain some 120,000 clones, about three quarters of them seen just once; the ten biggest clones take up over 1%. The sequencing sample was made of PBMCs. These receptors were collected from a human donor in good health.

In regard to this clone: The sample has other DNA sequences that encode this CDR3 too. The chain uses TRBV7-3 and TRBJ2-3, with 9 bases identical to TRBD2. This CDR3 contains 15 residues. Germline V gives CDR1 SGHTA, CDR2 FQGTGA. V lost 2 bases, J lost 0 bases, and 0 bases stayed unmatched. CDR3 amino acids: CASSLAGGSTDTQYF. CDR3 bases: TGTGCCAGCAGCTTAGCGGGGGGGAGCACAGATACGCAGTATTTT.

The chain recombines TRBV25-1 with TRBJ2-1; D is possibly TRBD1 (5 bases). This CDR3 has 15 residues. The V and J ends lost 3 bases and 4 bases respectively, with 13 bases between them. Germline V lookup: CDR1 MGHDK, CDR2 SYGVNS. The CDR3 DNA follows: TGTGCCAGCAGTGATCCAGGGTGGGGATACAATGAGCAGTTCTTC. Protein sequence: CASSDPGWGYNEQFF.

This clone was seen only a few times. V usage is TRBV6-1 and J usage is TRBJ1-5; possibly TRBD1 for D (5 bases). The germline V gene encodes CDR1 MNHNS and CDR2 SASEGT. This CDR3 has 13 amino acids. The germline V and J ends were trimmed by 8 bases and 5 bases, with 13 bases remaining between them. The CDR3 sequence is CASGGSWDQPQHF. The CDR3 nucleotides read TGTGCCAGCGGGGGGTCTTGGGATCAGCCCCAGCATTTT.

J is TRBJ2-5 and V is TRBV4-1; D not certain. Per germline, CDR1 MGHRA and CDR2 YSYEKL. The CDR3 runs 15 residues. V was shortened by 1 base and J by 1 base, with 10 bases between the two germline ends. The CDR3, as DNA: TGCGCCAGCAGCCAAGGGGCCCAGGCCCAAGAGACCCAGTACTTC. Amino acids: CASSQGAQAQETQYF.

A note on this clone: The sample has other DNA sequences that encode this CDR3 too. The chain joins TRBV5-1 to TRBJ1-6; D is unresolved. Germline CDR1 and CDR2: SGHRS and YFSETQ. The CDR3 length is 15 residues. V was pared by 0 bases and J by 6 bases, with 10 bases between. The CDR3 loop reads CASSLVGEVNSPLHF. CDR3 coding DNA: TGCGCCAGCAGCTTGGTCGGGGAGGTTAATTCACCCCTCCACTTT.

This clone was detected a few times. CDR3 bases: TGTGCCAGCAGCTTGACGGGGTTTCAGACTAATGAAAAACTGTTTTTT. It encodes CASSLTGFQTNEKLFF. This chain connects TRBV5-6 to TRBJ1-4; D is unclear. Deletions cut 1 base from V and 2 bases from J, with 12 bases between. CDR3 length equals 16 residues. Germline-derived CDR1 and CDR2 are SGHDT and YYEEEE.

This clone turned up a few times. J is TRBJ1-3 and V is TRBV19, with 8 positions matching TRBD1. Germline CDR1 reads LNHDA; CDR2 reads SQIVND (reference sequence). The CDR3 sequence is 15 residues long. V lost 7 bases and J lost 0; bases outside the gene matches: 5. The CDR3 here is CASTRDRFSGNTIYF. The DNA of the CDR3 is TGTGCCAGTACGAGGGACAGGTTCTCTGGAAACACCATATATTTT.

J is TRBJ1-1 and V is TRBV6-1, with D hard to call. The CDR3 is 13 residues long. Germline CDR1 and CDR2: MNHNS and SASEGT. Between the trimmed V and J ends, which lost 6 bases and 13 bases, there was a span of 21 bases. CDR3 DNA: TGTGCCAGCAGCCCCTTTAGCGAATCCCGGGTTTTCTTT. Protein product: CASSPFSESRVFF.

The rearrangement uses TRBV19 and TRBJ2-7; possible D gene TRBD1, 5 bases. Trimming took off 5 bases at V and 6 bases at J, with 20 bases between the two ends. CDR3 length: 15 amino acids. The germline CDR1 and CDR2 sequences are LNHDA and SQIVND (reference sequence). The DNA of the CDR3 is TGTGCCAGTAGTGGCACAGGCCCCGCCTCTGGCGAGCAGTACTTC. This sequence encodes CASSGTGPASGEQYF.

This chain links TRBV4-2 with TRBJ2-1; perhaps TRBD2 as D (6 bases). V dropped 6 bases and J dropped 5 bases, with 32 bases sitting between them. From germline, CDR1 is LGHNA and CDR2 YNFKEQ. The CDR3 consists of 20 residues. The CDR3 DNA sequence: TGTGCCAGCAGGTCCCGGGACTCGACGAGCGACGCCGATGAAAACAATGAGCAGTTCTTC. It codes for CASRSRDSTSDADENNEQFF.

The CDR3 loop is CASSQEVLDSGVGYTF. CDR3 nucleotide sequence: TGCGCCAGCAGCCAAGAGGTCCTAGATTCGGGGGTTGGCTACACCTTC. The chain combines TRBV4-1 with TRBJ1-2; D perhaps matches TRBD1 (5 bases). V was pared by 0 bases and J by 7 bases, with 18 bases between. This CDR3 spans 16 amino acids. CDR1 and CDR2 from the germline V gene are MGHRA and YSYEKL.

The CDR3 loop is CASSVDPQGKAYGYTF. The CDR3 region has the DNA TGTGCCAGCAGCGTAGACCCCCAGGGGAAGGCATATGGCTACACCTTC. The V gene is TRBV9, the J gene TRBJ1-2; tentative D call: TRBD1 (6 bases). V lost 0 bases to trimming and J lost 5 bases, with 17 bases between them. This CDR3 contains 16 residues. Germline-derived CDR1 and CDR2 are SGDLS and YYNGEE.

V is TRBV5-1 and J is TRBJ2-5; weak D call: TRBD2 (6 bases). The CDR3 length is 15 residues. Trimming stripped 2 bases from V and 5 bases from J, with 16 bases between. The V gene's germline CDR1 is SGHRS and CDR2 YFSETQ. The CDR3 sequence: CASSLDGGVGETQYF. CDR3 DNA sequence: TGCGCCAGCAGCTTAGATGGAGGGGTGGGGGAGACCCAGTACTTC.

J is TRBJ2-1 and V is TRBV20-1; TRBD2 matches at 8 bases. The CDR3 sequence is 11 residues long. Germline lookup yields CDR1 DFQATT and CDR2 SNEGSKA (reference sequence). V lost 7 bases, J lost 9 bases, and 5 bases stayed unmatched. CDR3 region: CSGIAGLEQFF. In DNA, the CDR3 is TGCAGTGGCATAGCGGGGCTTGAGCAGTTCTTC.

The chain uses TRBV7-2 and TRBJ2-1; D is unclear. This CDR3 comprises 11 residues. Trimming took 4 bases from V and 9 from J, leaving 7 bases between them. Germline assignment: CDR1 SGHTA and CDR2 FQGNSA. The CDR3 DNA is TGTGCCAGCAGCTCCCTACGTGAGCAGTTCTTC. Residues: CASSSLREQFF.

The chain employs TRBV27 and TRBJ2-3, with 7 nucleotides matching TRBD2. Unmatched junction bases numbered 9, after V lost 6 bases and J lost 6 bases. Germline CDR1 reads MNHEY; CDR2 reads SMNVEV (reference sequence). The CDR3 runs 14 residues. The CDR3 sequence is CASRTSLRGDTQYF. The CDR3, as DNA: TGTGCCAGCAGGACTAGCTTACGGGGGGATACGCAGTATTTT.

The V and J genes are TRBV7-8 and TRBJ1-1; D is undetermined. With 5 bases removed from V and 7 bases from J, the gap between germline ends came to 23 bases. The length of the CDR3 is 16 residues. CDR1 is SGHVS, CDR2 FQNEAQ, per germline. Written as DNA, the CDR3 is TGTGCCAGCAGCCCCTCGGGTCTTCCGGGAGGTCGTGAAGCTTTCTTT. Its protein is CASSPSGLPGGREAFF.

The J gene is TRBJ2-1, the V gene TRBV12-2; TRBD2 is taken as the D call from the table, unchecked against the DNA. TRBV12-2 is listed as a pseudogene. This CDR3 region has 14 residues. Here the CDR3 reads CASRLARSKNEQFF. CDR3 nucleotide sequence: TGTGCAAGTCGCTTAGCGAGGAGCAAGAATGAGCAGTTCTTC.

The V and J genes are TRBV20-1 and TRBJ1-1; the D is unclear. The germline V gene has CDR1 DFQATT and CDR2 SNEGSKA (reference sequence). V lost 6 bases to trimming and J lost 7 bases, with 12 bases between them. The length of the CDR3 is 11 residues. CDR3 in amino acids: CSARSGVEAFF. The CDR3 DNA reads TGCAGTGCCAGAAGCGGGGTTGAAGCTTTCTTT.

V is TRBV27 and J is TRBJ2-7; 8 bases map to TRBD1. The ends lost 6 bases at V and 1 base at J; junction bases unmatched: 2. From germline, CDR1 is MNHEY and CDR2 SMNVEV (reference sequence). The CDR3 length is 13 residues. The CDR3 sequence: CASRRQGSYEQYF. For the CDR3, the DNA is TGTGCCAGCAGACGACAGGGGTCCTACGAGCAGTACTTC.

This chain's CDR3 is CASSLGLLSNQPQHF. The CDR3, as DNA: TGTGCCAGCAGCTTGGGGCTACTGAGCAATCAGCCCCAGCATTTT. This chain links TRBV7-2 with TRBJ1-5; maybe TRBD1 (5 bases). Deletions cut 3 bases from V and 1 base from J, with 10 bases between. Germline assignment: CDR1 SGHTA and CDR2 FQGNSA. The CDR3 runs to 15 residues.

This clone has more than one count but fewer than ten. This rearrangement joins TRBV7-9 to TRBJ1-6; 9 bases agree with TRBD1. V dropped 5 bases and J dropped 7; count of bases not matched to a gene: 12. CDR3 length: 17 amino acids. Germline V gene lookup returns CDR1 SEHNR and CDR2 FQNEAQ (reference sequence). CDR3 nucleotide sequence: TGTGCCAGCAGCATAGGGACAGGGCATTATCTCAATTCACCCCTCCACTTT. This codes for CASSIGTGHYLNSPLHF.

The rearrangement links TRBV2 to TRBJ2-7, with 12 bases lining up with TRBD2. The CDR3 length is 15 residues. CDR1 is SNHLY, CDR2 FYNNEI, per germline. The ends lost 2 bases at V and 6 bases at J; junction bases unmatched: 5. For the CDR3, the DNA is TGTGCCAGCAGTGAATCAGGACTAGCGGGGACCGAGCAGTACTTC. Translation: CASSESGLAGTEQYF.

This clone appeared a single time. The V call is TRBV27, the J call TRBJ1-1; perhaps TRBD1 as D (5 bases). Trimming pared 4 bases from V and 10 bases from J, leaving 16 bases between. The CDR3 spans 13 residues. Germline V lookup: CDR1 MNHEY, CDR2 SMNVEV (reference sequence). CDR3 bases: TGTGCCAGCAGTTACCGACAGTCCACCCCAGCTTTCTTT. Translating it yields CASSYRQSTPAFF.

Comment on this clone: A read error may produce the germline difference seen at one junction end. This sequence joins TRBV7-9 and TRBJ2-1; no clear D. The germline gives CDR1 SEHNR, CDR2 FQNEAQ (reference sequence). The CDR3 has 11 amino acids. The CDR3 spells CSSSLYNEQFF. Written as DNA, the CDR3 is TGTTCCAGCAGCCTTTACAATGAGCAGTTCTTC.

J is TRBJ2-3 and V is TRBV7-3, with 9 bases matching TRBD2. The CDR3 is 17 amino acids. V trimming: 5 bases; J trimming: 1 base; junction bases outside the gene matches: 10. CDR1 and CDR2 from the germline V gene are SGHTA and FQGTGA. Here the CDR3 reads CASSNVAGGLGTDTQYF. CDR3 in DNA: TGTGCCAGCAGCAACGTGGCGGGGGGGCTTGGCACAGATACGCAGTATTTT.

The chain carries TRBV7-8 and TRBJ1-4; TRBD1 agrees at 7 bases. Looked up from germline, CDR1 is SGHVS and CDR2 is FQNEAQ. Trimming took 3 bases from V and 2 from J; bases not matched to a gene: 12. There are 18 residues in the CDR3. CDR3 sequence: CASSLAPRGLSTNEKLFF. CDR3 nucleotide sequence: TGTGCCAGCAGCTTGGCCCCAAGGGGGCTTTCCACTAATGAAAAACTGTTTTTT.

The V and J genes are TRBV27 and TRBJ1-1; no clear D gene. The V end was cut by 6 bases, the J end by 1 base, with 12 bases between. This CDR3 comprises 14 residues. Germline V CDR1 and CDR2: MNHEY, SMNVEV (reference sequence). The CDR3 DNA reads TGTGCCAGCAGGGCGGGAGTGGGGAACACTGAAGCTTTCTTT. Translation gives CASRAGVGNTEAFF.

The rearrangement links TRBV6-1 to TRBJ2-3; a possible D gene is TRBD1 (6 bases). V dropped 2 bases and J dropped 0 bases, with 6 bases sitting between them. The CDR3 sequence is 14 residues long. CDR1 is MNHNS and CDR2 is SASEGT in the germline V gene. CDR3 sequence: CASSEQGSTDTQYF. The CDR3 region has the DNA TGTGCCAGCAGTGAACAGGGGAGCACAGATACGCAGTATTTT.

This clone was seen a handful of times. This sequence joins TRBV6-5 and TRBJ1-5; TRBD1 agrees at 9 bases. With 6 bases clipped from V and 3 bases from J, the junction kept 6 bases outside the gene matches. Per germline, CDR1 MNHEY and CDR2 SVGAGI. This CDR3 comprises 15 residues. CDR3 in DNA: TGTGCCAGCAGGAGGACAGGGGTTTTCAATCAGCCCCAGCATTTT. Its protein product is CASRRTGVFNQPQHF.